Sequencing of this T cell receptor beta chain was carried out in a study of post-analysis software for immune sequencing data. The wider study: The cohort encompassed relapsing-remitting, secondary progressive and progressive-relapsing multiple sclerosis disease courses.

This clonotype was picked up many times. Its antigen is not known. Prepared TCR beta cDNA libraries contained unique molecular identifiers. TCRdb reprocessed the PCR reads via MiXCR and lists one record per CDR3 protein. This repertoire shows about 260,000 distinct CDR3 sequences, 35% to 40% found once; its top ten account for less than 6%. Trimming at V came to 7 bases and at J to 4 bases, leaving 11 bases not matched to a gene. CDR1 SQVTM and CDR2 ANQGSEA come from the germline V gene. The CDR3 has 14 residues. Overall study findings and caveats: Among multiple sclerosis patients, normalized Chao1 diversity was significantly below that of controls. F-measure co-clustering was strong for batch-matched samples. TRBV5-6, TRBV5-1 and TRBV20-1 were among 4 or 5 TRBV segments more frequent in patients than controls.

The specimen was blood. The chain couples TRBV29-1 to TRBJ2-3; 7 bases are a match to TRBD2. The sequence was collected from a girl aged 10 to 17 with multiple sclerosis. CDR3 bases: TGCAGCGGACTAGCTGGGAGACGGGCAGATACGCAGTATTTT. Protein: CSGLAGRRADTQYF.